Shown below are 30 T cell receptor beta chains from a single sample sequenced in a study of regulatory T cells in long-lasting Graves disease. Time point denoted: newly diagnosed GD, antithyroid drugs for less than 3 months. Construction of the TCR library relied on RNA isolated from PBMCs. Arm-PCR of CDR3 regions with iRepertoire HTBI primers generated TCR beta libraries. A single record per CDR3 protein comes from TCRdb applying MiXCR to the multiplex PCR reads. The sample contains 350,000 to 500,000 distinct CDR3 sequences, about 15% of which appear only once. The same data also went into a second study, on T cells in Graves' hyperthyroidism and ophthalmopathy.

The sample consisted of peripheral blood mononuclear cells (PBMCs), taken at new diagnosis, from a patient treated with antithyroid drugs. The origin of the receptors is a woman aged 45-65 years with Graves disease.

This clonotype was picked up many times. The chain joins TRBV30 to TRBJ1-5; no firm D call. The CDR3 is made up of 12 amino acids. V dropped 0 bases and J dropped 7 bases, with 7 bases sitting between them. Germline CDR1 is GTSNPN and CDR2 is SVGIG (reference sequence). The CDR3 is CAWSVPEQPQHF. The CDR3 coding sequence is TGTGCCTGGAGTGTCCCCGAGCAGCCCCAGCATTTT.

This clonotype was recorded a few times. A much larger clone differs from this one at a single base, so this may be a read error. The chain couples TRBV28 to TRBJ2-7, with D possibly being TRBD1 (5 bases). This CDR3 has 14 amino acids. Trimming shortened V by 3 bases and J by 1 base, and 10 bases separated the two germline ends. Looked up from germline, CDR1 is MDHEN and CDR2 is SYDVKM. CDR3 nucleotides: TGTGCCAGCAGTTTGTCTAGACAGTCCTACGAGCAGTACTTC. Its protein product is CASSLSRQSYEQYF.

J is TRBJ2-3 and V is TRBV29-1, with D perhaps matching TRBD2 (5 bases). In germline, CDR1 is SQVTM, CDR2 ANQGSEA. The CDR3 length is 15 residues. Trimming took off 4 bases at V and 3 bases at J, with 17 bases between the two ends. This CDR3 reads CSVVTGSFLTDTQYF. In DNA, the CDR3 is TGCAGCGTTGTAACGGGGTCGTTTTTGACAGATACGCAGTATTTT.

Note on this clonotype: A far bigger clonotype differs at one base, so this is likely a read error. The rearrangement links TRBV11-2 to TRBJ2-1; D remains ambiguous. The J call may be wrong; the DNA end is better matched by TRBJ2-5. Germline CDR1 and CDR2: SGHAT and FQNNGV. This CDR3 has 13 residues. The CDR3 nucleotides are TGTGCCAGCAGCGACAAACACTGGGAGACCCAGTACTTC. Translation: CASSDKHWETQYF.

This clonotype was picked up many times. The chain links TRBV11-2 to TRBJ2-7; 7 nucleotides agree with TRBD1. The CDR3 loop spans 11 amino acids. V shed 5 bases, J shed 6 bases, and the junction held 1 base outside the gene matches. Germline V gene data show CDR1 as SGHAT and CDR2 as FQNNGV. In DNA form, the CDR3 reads TGTGCCAGCAGCCGGACAGGCGAGCAGTACTTC. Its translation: CASSRTGEQYF.

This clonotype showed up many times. CDR3 loop: CARTPYAGTQLYEQYF. CDR3 bases: TGTGCCAGAACACCTTATGCCGGGACACAGCTCTACGAGCAGTACTTC. The chain joins TRBV2 to TRBJ2-7, with a possible D match to TRBD1 (6 bases). Trimming shortened V by 9 bases and J by 3 bases, and 24 bases separated the two germline ends. The CDR3 totals 16 residues. CDR1 and CDR2 from the germline V gene are SNHLY and FYNNEI. Variable domain in full (rest from reference TRBV2 and TRBJ2-7): EPEVTQTPSHQVTQMGQEVILRCVPISNHLYFYWYRQILGQKVEFLVSFYNNEISEKSEIFDDQFSVERPDGSNFTLKIRSTKLEDSAMYFCARTPYAGTQLYEQYFGPGTRLTVT.

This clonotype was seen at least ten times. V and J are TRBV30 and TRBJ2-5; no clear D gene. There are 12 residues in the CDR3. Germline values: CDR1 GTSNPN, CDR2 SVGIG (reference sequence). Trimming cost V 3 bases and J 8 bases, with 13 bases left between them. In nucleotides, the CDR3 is TGTGCCTGGAGACGAGGCACGGATACCCAGTACTTC. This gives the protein CAWRRGTDTQYF.

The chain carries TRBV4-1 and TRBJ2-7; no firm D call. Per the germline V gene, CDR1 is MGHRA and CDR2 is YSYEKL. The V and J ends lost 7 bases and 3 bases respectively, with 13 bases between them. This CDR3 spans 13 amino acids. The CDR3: CASNQVLGYEQYF. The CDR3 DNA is TGCGCCAGCAACCAGGTCTTAGGCTACGAGCAGTACTTC.

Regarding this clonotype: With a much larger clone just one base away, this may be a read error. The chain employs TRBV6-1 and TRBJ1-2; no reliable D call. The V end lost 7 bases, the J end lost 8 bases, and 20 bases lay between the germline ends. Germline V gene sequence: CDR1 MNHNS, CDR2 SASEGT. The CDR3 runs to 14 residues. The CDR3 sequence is CASNPTRTGGGYTF. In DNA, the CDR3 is TGTGCCAGCAATCCAACCAGGACGGGAGGAGGCTACACCTTC.

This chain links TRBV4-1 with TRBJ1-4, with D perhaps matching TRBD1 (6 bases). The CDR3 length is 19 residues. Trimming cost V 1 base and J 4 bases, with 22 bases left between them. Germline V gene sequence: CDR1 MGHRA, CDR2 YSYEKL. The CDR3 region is CASSQAISGTSPLNEKLFF. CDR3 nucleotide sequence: TGCGCCAGCAGCCAAGCGATCTCCGGGACATCTCCCCTTAATGAAAAACTGTTTTTT.

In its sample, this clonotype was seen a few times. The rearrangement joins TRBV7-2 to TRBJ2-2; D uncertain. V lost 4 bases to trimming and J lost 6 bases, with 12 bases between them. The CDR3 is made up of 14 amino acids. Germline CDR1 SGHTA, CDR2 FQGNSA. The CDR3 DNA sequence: TGTGCCAGCAGCTCCGACCAACGGGCCGGGGAGCTGTTTTTT. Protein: CASSSDQRAGELFF.

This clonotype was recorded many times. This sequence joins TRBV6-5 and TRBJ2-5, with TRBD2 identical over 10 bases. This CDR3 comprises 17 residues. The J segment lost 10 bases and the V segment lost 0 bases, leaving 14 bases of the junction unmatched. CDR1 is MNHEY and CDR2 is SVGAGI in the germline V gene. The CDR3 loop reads CASSYSPPSGSPRGQYF. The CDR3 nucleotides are TGTGCCAGCAGTTACTCCCCCCCTAGCGGGAGCCCGAGGGGCCAGTACTTC.

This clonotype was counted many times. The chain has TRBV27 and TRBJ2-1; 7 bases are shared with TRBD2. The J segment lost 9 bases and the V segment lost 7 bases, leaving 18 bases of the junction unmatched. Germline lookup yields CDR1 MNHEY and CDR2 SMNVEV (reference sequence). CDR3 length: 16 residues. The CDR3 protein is CASKSQWRERMGEQFF. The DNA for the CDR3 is TGTGCCAGCAAGTCCCAATGGCGGGAGCGAATGGGTGAGCAGTTCTTC.

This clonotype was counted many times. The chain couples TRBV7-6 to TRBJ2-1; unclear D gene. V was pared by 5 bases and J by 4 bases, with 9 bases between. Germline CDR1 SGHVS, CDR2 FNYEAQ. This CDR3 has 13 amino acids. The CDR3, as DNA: TGTGCCAGCAGCACCGACACTTACAATGAGCAGTTCTTC. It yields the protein CASSTDTYNEQFF.

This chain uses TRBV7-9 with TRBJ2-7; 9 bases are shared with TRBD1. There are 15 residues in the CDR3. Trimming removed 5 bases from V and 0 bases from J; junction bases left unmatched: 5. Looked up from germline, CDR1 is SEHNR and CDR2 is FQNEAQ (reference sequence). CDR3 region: CASSRGTGHSYEQYF. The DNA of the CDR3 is TGTGCCAGCAGCCGTGGGACAGGGCACTCCTACGAGCAGTACTTC.

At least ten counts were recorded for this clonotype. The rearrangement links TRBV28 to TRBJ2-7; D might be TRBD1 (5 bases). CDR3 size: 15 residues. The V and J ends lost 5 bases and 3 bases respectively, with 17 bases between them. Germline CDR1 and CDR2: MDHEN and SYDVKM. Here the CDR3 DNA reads TGTGCCAGCAGTCCACCCCGGAACAGGCGCTACGAGCAGTACTTC. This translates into CASSPPRNRRYEQYF.

CDR3 bases: TGTGCCAGCAGTTTAGCAAAGGGGTCCGGGGAGCTGTTTTTT. Its translation is CASSLAKGSGELFF. The chain has TRBV12-3 or TRBV12-4 and TRBJ2-2; D is possibly TRBD1 (5 bases). The V and J ends lost 0 bases and 6 bases respectively, with 8 bases between them. The CDR3 consists of 14 residues.

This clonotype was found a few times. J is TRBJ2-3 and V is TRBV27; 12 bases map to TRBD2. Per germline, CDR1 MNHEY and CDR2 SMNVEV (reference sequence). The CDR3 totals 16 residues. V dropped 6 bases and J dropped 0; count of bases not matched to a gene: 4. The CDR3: CASSFTSGGSTDTQYF. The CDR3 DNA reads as TGTGCCAGCAGCTTCACTAGCGGGGGGAGCACAGATACGCAGTATTTT.

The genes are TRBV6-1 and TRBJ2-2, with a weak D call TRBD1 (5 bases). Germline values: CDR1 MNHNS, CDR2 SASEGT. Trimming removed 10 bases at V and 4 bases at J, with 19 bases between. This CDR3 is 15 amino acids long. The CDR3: CATGQVWGSTGELFF. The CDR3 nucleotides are TGTGCCACCGGACAAGTATGGGGCAGCACCGGGGAGCTGTTTTTT.

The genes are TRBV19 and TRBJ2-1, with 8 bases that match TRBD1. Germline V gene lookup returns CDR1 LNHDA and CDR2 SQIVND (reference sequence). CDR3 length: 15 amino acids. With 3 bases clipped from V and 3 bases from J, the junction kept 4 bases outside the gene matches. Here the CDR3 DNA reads TGTGCCAGTAGTATTGCAGGGGGCGGCTACAATGAGCAGTTCTTC. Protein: CASSIAGGGYNEQFF.

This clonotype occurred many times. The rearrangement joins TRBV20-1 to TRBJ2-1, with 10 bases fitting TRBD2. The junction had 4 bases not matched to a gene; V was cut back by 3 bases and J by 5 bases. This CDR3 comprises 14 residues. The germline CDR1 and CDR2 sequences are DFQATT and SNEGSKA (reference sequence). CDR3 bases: TGCAGTGCTAGTATTGGACTAGCGGACAATGAGCAGTTCTTC. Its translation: CSASIGLADNEQFF.

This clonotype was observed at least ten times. CDR3 loop: CASSIGSGRLTGELFF. CDR3 nucleotide sequence: TGTGCCAGTAGTATCGGTAGCGGGAGGTTAACCGGGGAGCTGTTTTTT. The V and J genes are TRBV19 and TRBJ2-2; 10 bases map to TRBD2. The CDR3 sequence is 16 residues long. Germline trimming cut 3 bases from V and 5 bases from J; bases unmatched to any gene: 6. From germline, CDR1 is LNHDA and CDR2 SQIVND (reference sequence).

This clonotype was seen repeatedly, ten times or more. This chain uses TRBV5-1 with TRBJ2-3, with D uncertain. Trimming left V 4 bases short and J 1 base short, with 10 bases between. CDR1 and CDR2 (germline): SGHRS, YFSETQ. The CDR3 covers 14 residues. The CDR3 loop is CASSLLDGTDTQYF. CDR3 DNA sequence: TGCGCCAGCAGCCTACTGGACGGCACAGATACGCAGTATTTT.

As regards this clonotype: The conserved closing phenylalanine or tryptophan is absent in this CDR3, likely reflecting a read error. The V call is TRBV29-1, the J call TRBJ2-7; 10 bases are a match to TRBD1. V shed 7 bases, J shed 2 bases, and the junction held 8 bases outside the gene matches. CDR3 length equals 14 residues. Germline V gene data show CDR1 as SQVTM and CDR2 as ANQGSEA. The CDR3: CSAARGQGTYEQYL. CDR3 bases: TGCAGCGCCGCCCGGGGACAGGGGACCTACGAGCAGTACCTC.

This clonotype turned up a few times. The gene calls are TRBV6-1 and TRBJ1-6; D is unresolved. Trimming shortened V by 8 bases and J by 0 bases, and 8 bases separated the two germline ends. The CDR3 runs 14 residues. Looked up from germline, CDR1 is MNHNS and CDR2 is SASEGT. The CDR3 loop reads CASQLGSYNSPLHF. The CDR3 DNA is TGTGCCAGCCAGTTGGGCTCCTATAATTCACCCCTCCACTTT.

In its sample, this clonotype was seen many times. The CDR3 DNA is TGTGCCAGCAGGGTCAGGGGGACGGGCAATCAGCCCCAGCATTTT. Its protein product is CASRVRGTGNQPQHF. V gene TRBV6-1 combines with J gene TRBJ1-5, with 7 bases aligning to TRBD1. V was pared by 6 bases and J by 2 bases, with 7 bases of the junction left unmatched. This CDR3 contains 15 residues. CDR1 is MNHNS, CDR2 SASEGT, per germline.

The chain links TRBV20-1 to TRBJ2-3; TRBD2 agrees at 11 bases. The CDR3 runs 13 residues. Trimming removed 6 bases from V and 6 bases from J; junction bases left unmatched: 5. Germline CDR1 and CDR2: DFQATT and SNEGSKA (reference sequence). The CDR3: CSATSGSTDTQYF. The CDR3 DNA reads TGCAGTGCCACTAGCGGGAGTACCGATACGCAGTATTTT.

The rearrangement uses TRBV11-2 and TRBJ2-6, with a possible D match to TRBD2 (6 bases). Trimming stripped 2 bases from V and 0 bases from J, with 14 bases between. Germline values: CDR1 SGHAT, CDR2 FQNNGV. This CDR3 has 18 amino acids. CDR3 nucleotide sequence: TGTGCCAGCAGCTTAAATGGGGGGAGAGGCTCTGGGGCCAACGTCCTGACTTTC. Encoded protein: CASSLNGGRGSGANVLTF.

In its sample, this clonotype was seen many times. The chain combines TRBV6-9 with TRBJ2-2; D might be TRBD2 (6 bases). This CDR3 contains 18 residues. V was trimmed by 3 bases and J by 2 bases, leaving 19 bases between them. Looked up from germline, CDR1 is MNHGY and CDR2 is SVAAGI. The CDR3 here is CASSYEGLGTPNTGELFF. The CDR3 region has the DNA TGTGCCAGCAGTTACGAGGGGTTGGGGACTCCCAACACCGGGGAGCTGTTTTTT.

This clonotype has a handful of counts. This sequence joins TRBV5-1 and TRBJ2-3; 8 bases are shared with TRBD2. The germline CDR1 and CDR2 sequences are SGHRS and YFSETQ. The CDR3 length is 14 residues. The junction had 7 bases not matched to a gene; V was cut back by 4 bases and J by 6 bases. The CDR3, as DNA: TGCGCCAGCAGCGGGGGGACTAGTTCGGATACGCAGTATTTT. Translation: CASSGGTSSDTQYF.